This T cell receptor (beta chain) was profiled in a study of cytomegalovirus exposure and HLA in healthy donors. Study results and caveats: HLA alleles were associated with 15,000 to 20,000 TCR beta sequences in a later analysis at 0.05 false discovery rate. Specificity for CMV antigens was confirmed in vitro for a few of the CMV-associated chains. V segments that were indistinguishable, TRBV6-2 and TRBV6-3 among them, were omitted from analysis. Most TCR beta V segments were productive about 90% or about 30% of the time in an earlier analysis.

13 Jbeta primers and 60 Vbeta primers were used for the PCR. Clones were sequenced by immunoSEQ multiplex PCR, and TCRdb holds only the in-frame ones, with some missing. The profile shows some 98,000 clones, more than 60% of them singletons. Turning to this clone: The antigen is unknown.

The germline V gene has CDR1 MNHEY and CDR2 SVGAGI. CDR3 size: 12 residues. Deletions cut 2 bases from V and 7 bases from J, with 6 bases between. This sequence originates from a man in his forties or fifties in good health and CMV-seronegative. The chain joins TRBV6-5 to TRBJ1-5, with D maybe TRBD1 (5 bases). Sequencing was carried out using PBMCs. CDR3 loop: CASSYQGQPQHF. CDR3 in DNA: TGTGCCAGCAGTTACCAGGGCCAGCCCCAGCATTTT.